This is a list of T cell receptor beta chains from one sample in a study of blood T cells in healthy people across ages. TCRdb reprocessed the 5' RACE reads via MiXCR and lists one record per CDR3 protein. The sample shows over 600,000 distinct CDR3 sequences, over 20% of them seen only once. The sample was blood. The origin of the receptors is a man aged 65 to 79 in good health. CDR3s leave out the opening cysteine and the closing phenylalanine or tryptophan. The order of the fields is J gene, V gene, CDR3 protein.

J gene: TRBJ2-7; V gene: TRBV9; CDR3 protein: AGSFSTGGGYEQY
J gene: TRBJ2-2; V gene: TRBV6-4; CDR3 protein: ASSETLAGGTGELF
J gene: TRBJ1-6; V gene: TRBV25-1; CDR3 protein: ASSESGTVNSPLH
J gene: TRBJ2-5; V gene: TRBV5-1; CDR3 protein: ASSHTGLYQETQY
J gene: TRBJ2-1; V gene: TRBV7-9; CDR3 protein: ASDQRGEQF
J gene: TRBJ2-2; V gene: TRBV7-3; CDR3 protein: ASSLTQFETGELF
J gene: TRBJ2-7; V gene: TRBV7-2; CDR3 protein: ASSSRTGKAYEQY
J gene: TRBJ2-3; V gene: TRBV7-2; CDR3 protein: ASSLEVTRMVDTQY
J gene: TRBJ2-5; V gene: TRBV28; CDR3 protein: ASSSGTDLGETQY
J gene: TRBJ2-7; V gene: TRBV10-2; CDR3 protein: ASSVPDRVIDEQY
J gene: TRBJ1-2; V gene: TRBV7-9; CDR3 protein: ASSLIPGSYGYT
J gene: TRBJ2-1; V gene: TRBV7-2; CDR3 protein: ASSAGLAGGGNEQF